This TCR beta chain was sequenced during a study of OX40 agonist ivuxolimab in advanced cancers. Study-wide results and caveats: The antigens recognized by the expanded peripheral T cells, that is their antigen specificity, were not determined. Fewer expanded clones were found on average in CD4+ than in CD8+ T cells.

CDR1 is MNHNS, CDR2 SASEGT, per germline. Deletions cut 4 bases from V and 8 bases from J, with 8 bases between. The CDR3 extends over 11 amino acids. Clones were sequenced by immunoSEQ multiplex PCR, and TCRdb holds only the in-frame ones, with some missing. The sample carries 45,000 to 50,000 clones, around 89% recorded once. Patients were ineligible given autoimmune disease history or systemic immunosuppression. A remark on this clone: Its specificity is not known.

The starting material was CD4+ or CD8+ T cells sorted from blood, obtained in a trial of the OX40 agonist ivuxolimab. The TCR comes from an adult with an advanced solid tumor such as melanoma, head and neck, liver or kidney cancer. This sequence joins TRBV6-1 and TRBJ1-2, with TRBD1 as a possible D gene (5 bases). The CDR3 DNA reads TGTGCCAGCAGTGCAGGGATCGGCTACACCTTC. Protein product: CASSAGIGYTF.